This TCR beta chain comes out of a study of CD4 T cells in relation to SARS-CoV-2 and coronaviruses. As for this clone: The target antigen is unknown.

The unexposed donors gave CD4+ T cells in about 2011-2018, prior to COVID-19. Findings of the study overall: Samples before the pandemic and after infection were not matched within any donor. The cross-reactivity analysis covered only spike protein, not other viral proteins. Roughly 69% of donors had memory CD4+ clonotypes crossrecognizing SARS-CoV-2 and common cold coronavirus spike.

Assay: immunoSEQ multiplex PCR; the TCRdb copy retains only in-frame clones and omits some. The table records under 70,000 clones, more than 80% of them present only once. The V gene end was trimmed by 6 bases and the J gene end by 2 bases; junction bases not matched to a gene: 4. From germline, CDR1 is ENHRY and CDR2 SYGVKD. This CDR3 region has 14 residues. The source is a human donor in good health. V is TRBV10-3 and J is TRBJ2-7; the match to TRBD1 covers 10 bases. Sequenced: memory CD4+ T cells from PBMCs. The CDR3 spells CAIRGQGITYEQYF. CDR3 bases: TGTGCCATCAGGGGACAGGGGATAACCTACGAGCAGTACTTC.